Detailed here is one T cell receptor (beta chain). Cells designated naive CD8 were CD45RO-negative and were positively selected for CCR7, with terminally differentiated effector memory CD45RA+ cells excluded. The sample comes from a study of shared clonotypes between healthy human individuals. Sequenced by immunoSEQ multiplex PCR; TCRdb stores in-frame clones only, minus some. The repertoire includes about 2 million clones, approximately 94% of them detected once, and 0.85% to 1.3% sits in the top ten. V lost 5 bases and J lost 3, with 10 bases in between. The CDR3 length is 12 residues. Per the germline V gene, CDR1 is SQVTM and CDR2 is ANQGSEA.

J is TRBJ2-5 and V is TRBV29-1; possibly TRBD2 for D (5 bases). The specimen sequenced was naive CD8+ T cells sorted from blood. The receptor was isolated from a man younger than 35 in good health. The CDR3 nucleotides read TGCAGCGTTCGGACGGAGGAAGAGACCCAGTACTTC. Its protein is CSVRTEEETQYF.